Listed here are 8 T cell receptor beta chains from one sample, sequenced in a study of regulatory T cells in long-lasting Graves disease. For TCR beta, libraries came from iRepertoire HTBI primers and Arm-PCR of CDR3 regions. TCRdb recomputed calls from the multiplex PCR reads with MiXCR, one row per CDR3 protein. The sample lists around 330,000 distinct CDR3 sequences, approximately 20% occurring once. Time point indicated: newly diagnosed GD, antithyroid drugs for less than 3 months. PBMCs were the source of the RNA used for TCR sequencing. This sample comprised peripheral blood mononuclear cells (PBMCs), obtained at new diagnosis, from a patient treated with antithyroid drugs. Every receptor here comes from a female donor with Graves disease.

This clonotype was counted many times. The V gene is TRBV12-3 or TRBV12-4, the J gene TRBJ2-1, with D perhaps TRBD1 (6 bases). There are 12 residues in the CDR3. Trimming took off 4 bases at V and 8 bases at J, with 9 bases between the two ends. The CDR3 DNA reads as TGTGCCAGCAGTTCAGGGGTCCATGAGCAGTTCTTC. Protein: CASSSGVHEQFF.

This clonotype was seen a few times. This may be a read error: a much more frequent sequence differs by one nucleotide. DNA of the CDR3: TGTGCCAACTATGACAAGAACACCGGGGAGCTGCTTTTT. This gives the protein CANYDKNTGELLF. V and J are TRBV10-3 and TRBJ2-2, with a tentative D call TRBD2 (5 bases). The CDR3 spans 13 residues. Looked up from germline, CDR1 is ENHRY and CDR2 is SYGVKD.

With regard to this clonotype: A much larger clone differs by one base, so this may be a read error. This sequence joins TRBV12-3 or TRBV12-4 and TRBJ2-7; 7 bases align to TRBD2. The CDR3 has 16 residues. This CDR3 is CASILNFGREPYEQYF. CDR3 DNA sequence: TGTGCCAGCATTTTAAATTTTGGGAGGGAGCCCTACGAGCAGTACTTC.

This clonotype was detected only a few times. The chain combines TRBV20-1 with TRBJ2-1, with TRBD2 matching over 12 bases. This CDR3 comprises 15 residues. Germline V gene sequence: CDR1 DFQATT, CDR2 SNEGSKA (reference sequence). V was pared by 6 bases and J by 7 bases, with 10 bases of the junction left unmatched. The CDR3 region is CSAEPTSGSWNEQFF. CDR3 nucleotide sequence: TGCAGTGCCGAGCCGACTAGCGGGAGCTGGAATGAGCAGTTCTTC.

This clonotype occurred many times. The chain combines TRBV6-5 with TRBJ2-2, with a weak D call TRBD1 (6 bases). CDR3 length: 15 amino acids. Germline loops: CDR1 MNHEY, CDR2 SVGAGI. Trimming removed 0 bases at V and 7 bases at J, with 12 bases between. The CDR3 region is CASSYSPTGHGELFF. As DNA, the CDR3 is TGTGCCAGCAGTTACTCCCCCACAGGGCACGGGGAGCTGTTTTTT.

This clonotype was found many times. The genes are TRBV28 and TRBJ1-5; 7 bases are shared with TRBD1. The J segment lost 4 bases and the V segment lost 2 bases, leaving 14 bases of the junction unmatched. This CDR3 spans 18 amino acids. Germline lookup yields CDR1 MDHEN and CDR2 SYDVKM. Written as DNA, the CDR3 is TGTGCCAGCAGTTTAGGCTCCTTGTTTAGGGACAGTAATCAGCCCCAGCATTTT. It specifies CASSLGSLFRDSNQPQHF.

About this clonotype: A read error is possible here, since a much larger clone lies one base away. J is TRBJ2-7 and V is TRBV7-2, with D perhaps matching TRBD2 (6 bases). In germline, CDR1 is SGHTA, CDR2 FQGNSA. The CDR3 sequence is 15 residues long. The CDR3: CASSLEGLATHEHYF. In nucleotides, the CDR3 is TGTGCCAGCAGCTTAGAGGGCCTAGCGACACACGAGCATTACTTC. Full variable domain (outside the CDR3, taken from reference TRBV7-2 and TRBJ2-7): GAGVSQSPSNKVTEKGKDVELRCDPISGHTALYWYRQSLGQGLEFLIYFQGNSAPDKSGLPSDRFSAERTGGSVSTLTIQRTQQEDSAVYLCASSLEGLATHEHYFGPGTRLTVT.

The V gene is TRBV30, the J gene TRBJ2-1; TRBD2 matches at 8 bases. The V and J ends lost 5 bases and 7 bases, in that order; junction bases with no gene match: 13. This CDR3 has 15 residues. In germline, CDR1 is GTSNPN, CDR2 SVGIG (reference sequence). The CDR3 nucleotides read TGTGCCTGGGCCAAGGGGGTAGCGGGATCGAATGAGCAGTTCTTC. Residues: CAWAKGVAGSNEQFF.